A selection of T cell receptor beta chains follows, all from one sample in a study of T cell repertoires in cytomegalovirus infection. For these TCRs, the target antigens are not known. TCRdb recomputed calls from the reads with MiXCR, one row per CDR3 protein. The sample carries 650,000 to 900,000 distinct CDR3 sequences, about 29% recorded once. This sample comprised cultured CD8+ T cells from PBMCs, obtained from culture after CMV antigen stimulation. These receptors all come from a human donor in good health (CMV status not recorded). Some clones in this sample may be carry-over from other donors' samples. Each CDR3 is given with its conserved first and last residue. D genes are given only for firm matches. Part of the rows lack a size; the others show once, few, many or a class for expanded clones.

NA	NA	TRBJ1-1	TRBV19	TGTGCCAGTAGTATAGCGAGCCTTTCGAACACTGAAGCTTTCTTT	CASSIASLSNTEAFF
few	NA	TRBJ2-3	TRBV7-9	TGTGCCAGCAGCTTATTTACACAAGTTAGCACAGATACGCAGTATTTT	CASSLFTQVSTDTQYF
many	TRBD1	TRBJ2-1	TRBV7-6	TGTGCCAGCAGCCCATTGGTCAGGGGGCGGGAGCAGTTCTTC	CASSPLVRGREQFF
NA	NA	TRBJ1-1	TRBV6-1	TGTGCCAGCACCCCCCCTGAAGCTTTCTTT	CASTPPEAFF
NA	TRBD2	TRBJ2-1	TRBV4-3	TGCGCCAGCAGCCAAGATACTAGCGGGGGGTTCTCCTACAATGAGCAGTTCTTC	CASSQDTSGGFSYNEQFF
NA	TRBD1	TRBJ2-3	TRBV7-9	TGTGCCAGCAGCTTAGAGTTCCAGGGGGAGATAACAGATACGCAGTATTTT	CASSLEFQGEITDTQYF
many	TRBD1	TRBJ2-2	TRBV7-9	TGTGCCAGCAGCCATCCGGGGACAGTTAACACCGGGGAGCTGTTTTTT	CASSHPGTVNTGELFF
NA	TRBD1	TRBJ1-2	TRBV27	TGTGCCAGCAGTCTTTCCCGGGACAGATATGGCTACACCTTC	CASSLSRDRYGYTF
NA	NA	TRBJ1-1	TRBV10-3	TGTGCCATCAGTGAGCAGAACACTGAAGCTTTCTTT	CAISEQNTEAFF
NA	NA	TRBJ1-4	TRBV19	TGTGCCAGTACCTACAATGAAAAACTGTTTTTT	CASTYNEKLFF
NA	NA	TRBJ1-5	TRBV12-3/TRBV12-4	TGTGCCAGCAGTCTTACCGGGCCTTACGGGGGTCAGCCCCAGCATTTT	CASSLTGPYGGQPQHF
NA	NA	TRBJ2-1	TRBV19	TGTGCCAGTATGGCGGGAACCGTCTACAATGAGCAGTTCTTC	CASMAGTVYNEQFF
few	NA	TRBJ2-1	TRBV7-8	TGTGCCAGCAGCTTAGCGGGGCCTTTCGCTGAGCAGTTCTTC	CASSLAGPFAEQFF
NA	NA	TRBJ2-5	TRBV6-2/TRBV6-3	TGTGCCAGCAGTTACTCGATTCCACGGGGGCAAGAGACCCAGTACTTC	CASSYSIPRGQETQYF
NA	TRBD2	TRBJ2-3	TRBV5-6	TGTGCCAGCAGCCCACCCCCCGGGACTAGAGACACAGATACGCAGTATTTT	CASSPPPGTRDTDTQYF
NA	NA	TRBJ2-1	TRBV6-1	TGTGCCAGCAGTGATCGAGGGAATTCCTACAATGAGCAGTTCTTC	CASSDRGNSYNEQFF
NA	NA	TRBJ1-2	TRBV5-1	TGCGCCAGCAGCCTACCCCGGGACATGGGAAGGGACTACTATGGCTACACCTTC	CASSLPRDMGRDYYGYTF